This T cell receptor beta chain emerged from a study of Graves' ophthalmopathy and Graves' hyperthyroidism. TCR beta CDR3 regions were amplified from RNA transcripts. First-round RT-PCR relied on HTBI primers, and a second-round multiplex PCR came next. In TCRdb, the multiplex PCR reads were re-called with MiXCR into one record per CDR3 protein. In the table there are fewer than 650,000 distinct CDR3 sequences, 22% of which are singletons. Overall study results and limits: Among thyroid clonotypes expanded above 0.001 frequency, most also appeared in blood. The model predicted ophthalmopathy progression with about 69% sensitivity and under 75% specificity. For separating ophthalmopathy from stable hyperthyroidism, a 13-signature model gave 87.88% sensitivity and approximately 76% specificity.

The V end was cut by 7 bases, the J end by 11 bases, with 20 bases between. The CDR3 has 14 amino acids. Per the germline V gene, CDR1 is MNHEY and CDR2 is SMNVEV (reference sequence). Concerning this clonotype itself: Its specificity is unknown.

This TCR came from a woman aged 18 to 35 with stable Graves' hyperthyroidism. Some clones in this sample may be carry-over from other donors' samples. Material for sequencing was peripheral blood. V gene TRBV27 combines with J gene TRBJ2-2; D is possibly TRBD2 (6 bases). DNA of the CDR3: TGTGCCAGCACTCAACTAGGAGGGAGCTTAGAGCTGTTTTTT. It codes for CASTQLGGSLELFF.